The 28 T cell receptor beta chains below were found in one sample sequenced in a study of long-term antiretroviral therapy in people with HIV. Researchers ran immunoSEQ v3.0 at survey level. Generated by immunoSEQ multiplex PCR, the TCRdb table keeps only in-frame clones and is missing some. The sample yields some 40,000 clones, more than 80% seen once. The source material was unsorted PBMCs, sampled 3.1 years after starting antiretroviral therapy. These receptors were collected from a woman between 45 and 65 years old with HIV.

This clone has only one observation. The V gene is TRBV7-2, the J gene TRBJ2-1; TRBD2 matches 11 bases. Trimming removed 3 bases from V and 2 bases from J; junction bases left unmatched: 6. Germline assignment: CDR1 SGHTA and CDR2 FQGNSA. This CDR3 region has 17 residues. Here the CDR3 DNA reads TGTGCCAGCAGCTTTGTGACTAGCGGGGTCCCCTACAATGAGCAGTTCTTC. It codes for CASSFVTSGVPYNEQFF.

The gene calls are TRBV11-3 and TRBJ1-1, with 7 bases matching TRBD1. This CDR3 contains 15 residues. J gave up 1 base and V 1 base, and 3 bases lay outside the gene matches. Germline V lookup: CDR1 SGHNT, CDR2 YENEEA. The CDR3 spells CASSLGGTANTEAFF. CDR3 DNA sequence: TGTGCCAGCAGCTTAGGCGGGACAGCGAACACTGAAGCTTTCTTT.

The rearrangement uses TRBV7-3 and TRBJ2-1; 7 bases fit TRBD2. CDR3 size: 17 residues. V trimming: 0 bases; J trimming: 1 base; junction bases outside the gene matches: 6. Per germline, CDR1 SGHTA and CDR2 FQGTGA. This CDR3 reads CASSLTGGGGSYNEQFF. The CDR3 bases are TGTGCCAGCAGCTTAACGGGCGGGGGAGGATCCTACAATGAGCAGTTCTTC.

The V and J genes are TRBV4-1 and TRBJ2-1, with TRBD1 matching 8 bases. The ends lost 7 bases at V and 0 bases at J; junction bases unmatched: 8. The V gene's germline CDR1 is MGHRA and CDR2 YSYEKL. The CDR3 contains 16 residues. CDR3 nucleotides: TGCGCCAGCAAGGACAGGGCCAAAAGCTCCTACAATGAGCAGTTCTTC. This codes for CASKDRAKSSYNEQFF.

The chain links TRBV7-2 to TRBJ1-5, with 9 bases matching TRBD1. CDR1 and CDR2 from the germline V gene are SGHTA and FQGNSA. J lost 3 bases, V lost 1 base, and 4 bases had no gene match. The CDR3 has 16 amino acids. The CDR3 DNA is TGTGCCAGCAGCTTAGTGACAGGGGGTTTCAATCAGCCCCAGCATTTT. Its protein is CASSLVTGGFNQPQHF.

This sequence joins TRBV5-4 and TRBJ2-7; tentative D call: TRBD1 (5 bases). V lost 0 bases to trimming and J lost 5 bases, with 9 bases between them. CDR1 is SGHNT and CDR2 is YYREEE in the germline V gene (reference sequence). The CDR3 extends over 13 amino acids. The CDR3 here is CASSLDRSDEQYF. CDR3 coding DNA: TGTGCCAGCAGCTTGGACAGGTCAGACGAGCAGTACTTC.

CDR3 DNA: TGTGCCAGTAGTTTCAGGGGAGGAAATCAGCCCCAGCATTTT. Protein: CASSFRGGNQPQHF. The chain combines TRBV19 with TRBJ1-5; TRBD1 is a possible D gene (6 bases). CDR1 LNHDA and CDR2 SQIVND come from the germline V gene (reference sequence). CDR3 length: 14 amino acids. The V and J ends lost 5 bases and 4 bases respectively, with 12 bases between them. The full variable domain, with the rest looked up from reference TRBV19 and TRBJ1-5, is DGGITQSPKYLFRKEGQNVTLSCEQNLNHDAMYWYRQDPGQGLRLIYYSQIVNDFQKGDIAEGYSVSREKKESFPLTVTSAQKNPTAFYLCASSFRGGNQPQHFGDGTRLSIL.

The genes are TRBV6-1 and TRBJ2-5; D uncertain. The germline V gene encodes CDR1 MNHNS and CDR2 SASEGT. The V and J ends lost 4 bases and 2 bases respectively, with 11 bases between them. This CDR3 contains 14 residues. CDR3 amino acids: CASSVSPAQETQYF. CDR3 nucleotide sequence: TGTGCCAGCAGTGTATCCCCAGCACAAGAGACCCAGTACTTC.

The CDR3, as DNA: TGTGCCAGCAGCCCAAGGGACAGGGGGCCCCTCTACACCTTC. This encodes CASSPRDRGPLYTF. The chain employs TRBV7-2 and TRBJ1-2; 12 positions match TRBD1. CDR3 size: 14 residues. Trimming at V came to 5 bases and at J to 10 bases, leaving 8 bases not matched to a gene. Germline lookup yields CDR1 SGHTA and CDR2 FQGNSA. The full variable domain, with the rest looked up from reference TRBV7-2 and TRBJ1-2, is GAGVSQSPSNKVTEKGKDVELRCDPISGHTALYWYRQSLGQGLEFLIYFQGNSAPDKSGLPSDRFSAERTGGSVSTLTIQRTQQEDSAVYLCASSPRDRGPLYTFGSGTRLTVV.

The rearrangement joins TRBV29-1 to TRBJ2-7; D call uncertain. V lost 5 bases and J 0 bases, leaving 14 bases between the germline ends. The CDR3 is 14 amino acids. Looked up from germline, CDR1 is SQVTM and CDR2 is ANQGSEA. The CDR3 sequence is CSVSHRDNSYEQYF. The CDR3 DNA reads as TGCAGCGTTTCCCACAGAGACAACTCCTACGAGCAGTACTTC.

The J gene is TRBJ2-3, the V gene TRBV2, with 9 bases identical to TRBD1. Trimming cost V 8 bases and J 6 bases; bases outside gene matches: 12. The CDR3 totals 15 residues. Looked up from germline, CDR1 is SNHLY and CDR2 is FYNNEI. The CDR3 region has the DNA TGTGCCAGCCAGCGGAACAGGGGGCGAAGTGATACGCAGTATTTT. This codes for CASQRNRGRSDTQYF.

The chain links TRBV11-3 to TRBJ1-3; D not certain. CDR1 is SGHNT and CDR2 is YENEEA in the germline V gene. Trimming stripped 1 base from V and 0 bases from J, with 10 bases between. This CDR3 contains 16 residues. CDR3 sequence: CASSLVLRFSGNTIYF. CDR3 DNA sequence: TGTGCCAGCAGCTTAGTATTACGGTTCTCTGGAAACACCATATATTTT.

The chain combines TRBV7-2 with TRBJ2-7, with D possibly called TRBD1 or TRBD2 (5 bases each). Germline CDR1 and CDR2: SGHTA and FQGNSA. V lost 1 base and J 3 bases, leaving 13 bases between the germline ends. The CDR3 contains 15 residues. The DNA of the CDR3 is TGTGCCAGCAGCTTAGTTACGGGACCGAGCTACGAGCAGTACTTC. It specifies CASSLVTGPSYEQYF.

The CDR3 loop is CASSLTSVSYEQYF. In DNA form, the CDR3 reads TGTGCCAGCAGCTTAACGTCCGTATCCTACGAGCAGTACTTC. J is TRBJ2-7 and V is TRBV7-3; no reliable D call. The ends were cut back, 0 bases at V and 1 base at J, with 7 bases in the middle. Germline CDR1 is SGHTA and CDR2 is FQGTGA. The CDR3 is 14 amino acids.

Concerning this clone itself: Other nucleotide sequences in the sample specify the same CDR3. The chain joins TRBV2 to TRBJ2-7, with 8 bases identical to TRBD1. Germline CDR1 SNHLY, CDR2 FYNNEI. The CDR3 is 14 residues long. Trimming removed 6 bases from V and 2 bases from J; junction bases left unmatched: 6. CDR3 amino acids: CASRAGTGPYEQYF. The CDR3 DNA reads TGTGCCAGCAGAGCCGGGACAGGCCCCTACGAGCAGTACTTC.

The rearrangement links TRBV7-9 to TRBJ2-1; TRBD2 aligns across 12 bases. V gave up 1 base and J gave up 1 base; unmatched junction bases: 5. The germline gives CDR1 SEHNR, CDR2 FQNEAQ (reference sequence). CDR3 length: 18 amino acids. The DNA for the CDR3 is TGTGCCAGCAGCTTAGTGGCTAGCGGGGGGGGATCCTACAATGAGCAGTTCTTC. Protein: CASSLVASGGGSYNEQFF.

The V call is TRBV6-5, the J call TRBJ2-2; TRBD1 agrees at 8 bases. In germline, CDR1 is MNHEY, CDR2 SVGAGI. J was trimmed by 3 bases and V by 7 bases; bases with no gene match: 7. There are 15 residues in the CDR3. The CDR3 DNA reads TGTGCCAGCAAGACAGGGGTCTCGGACACCGGGGAGCTGTTTTTT. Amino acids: CASKTGVSDTGELFF.

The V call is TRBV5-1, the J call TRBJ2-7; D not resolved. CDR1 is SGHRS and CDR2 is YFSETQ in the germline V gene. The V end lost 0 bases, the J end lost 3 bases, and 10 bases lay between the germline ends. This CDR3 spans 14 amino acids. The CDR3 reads CASSLDPDVYEQYF. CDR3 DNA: TGCGCCAGCAGCTTGGATCCGGACGTCTACGAGCAGTACTTC.

Here the CDR3 DNA reads TGCGCCAGCGGCCGAGGAGAAGGAGCTTTCTTT. Translation: CASGRGEGAFF. V is TRBV23-1 and J is TRBJ1-1; D call uncertain. TRBV23-1 is flagged as an ORF with uncertain function. The CDR3 totals 11 residues. V was shortened by 8 bases and J by 10 bases, with 14 bases between the two germline ends.

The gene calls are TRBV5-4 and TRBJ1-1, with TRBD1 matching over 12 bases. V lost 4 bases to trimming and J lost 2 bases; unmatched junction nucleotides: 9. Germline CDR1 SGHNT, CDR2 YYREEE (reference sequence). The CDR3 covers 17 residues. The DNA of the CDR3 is TGTGCCAGCAGCGAGGGACAGGGGGCGCGAGGTAACACTGAAGCTTTCTTT. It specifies CASSEGQGARGNTEAFF.

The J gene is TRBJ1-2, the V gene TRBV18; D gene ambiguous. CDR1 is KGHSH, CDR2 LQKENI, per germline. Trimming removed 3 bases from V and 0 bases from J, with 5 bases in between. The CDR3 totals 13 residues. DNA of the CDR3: TGTGCCAGCTCACCGGTCCCTAACTATGGCTACACCTTC. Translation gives CASSPVPNYGYTF.

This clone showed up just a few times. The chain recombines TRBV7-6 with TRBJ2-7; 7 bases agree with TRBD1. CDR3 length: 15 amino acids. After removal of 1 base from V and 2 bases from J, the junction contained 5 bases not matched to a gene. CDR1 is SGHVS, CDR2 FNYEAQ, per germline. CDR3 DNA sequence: TGTGCCAGCAGCTTAGAGAGGACAGGACCCTACGAGCAGTACTTC. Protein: CASSLERTGPYEQYF.

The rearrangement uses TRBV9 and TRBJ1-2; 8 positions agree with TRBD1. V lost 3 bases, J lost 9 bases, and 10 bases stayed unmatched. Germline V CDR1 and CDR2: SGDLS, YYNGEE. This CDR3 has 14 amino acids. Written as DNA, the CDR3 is TGTGCCAGCAGCGCAACCGGGACAGGTTACAGCTACACCTTC. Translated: CASSATGTGYSYTF.

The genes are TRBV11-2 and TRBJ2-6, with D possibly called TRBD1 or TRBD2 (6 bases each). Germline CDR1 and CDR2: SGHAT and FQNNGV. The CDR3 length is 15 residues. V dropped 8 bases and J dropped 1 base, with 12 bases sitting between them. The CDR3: CASPKGGSGANVLTF. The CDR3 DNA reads TGTGCCAGCCCGAAAGGGGGGTCTGGGGCCAACGTCCTGACTTTC.

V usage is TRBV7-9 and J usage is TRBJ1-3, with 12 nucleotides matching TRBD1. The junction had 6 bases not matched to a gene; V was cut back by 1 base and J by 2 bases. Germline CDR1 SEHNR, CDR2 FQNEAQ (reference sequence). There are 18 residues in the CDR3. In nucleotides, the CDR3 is TGTGCCAGCAGCTTAGTTGGGACAGGGGGCCCCGCTGGAAACACCATATATTTT. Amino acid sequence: CASSLVGTGGPAGNTIYF.

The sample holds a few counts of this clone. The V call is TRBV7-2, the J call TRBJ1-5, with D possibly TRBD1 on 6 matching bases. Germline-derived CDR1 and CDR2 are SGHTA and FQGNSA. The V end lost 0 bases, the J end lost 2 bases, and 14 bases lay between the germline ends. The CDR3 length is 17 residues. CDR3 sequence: CASSLAGGGLGNQPQHF. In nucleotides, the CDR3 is TGTGCCAGCAGCTTAGCCGGGGGGGGCTTAGGCAATCAGCCCCAGCATTTT. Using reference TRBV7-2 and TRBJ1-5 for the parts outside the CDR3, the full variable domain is GAGVSQSPSNKVTEKGKDVELRCDPISGHTALYWYRQSLGQGLEFLIYFQGNSAPDKSGLPSDRFSAERTGGSVSTLTIQRTQQEDSAVYLCASSLAGGGLGNQPQHFGDGTRLSIL.

The CDR3 is CASSRTDAHNQPQHF. As DNA, the CDR3 is TGTGCCAGTAGTCGGACAGACGCTCACAATCAGCCCCAGCATTTT. The chain recombines TRBV19 with TRBJ1-5; tentative D call: TRBD1 (6 bases). CDR1 is LNHDA, CDR2 SQIVND, per germline (reference sequence). This CDR3 comprises 15 residues. Deletions cut 5 bases from V and 3 bases from J, with 14 bases between.

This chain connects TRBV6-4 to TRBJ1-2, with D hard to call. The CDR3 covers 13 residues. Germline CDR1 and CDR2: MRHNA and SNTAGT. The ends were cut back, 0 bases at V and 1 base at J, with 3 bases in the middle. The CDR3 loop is CASSDSFNYGYTF. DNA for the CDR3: TGTGCCAGCAGTGACTCATTTAACTATGGCTACACCTTC.